This T cell receptor beta chain was recovered during a study of blood T cell repertoires in COVID-19. Whole-study context: Sample material is recorded as cDNA or gDNA derived from T cells, B-cell-depleted T cells, or PBMCs.

Germline CDR1 reads DFQATT; CDR2 reads SNEGSKA (reference sequence). The CDR3 loop spans 14 amino acids. Trimming left V 3 bases short and J 0 bases short, with 10 bases between. The table came from immunoSEQ multiplex PCR; TCRdb's copy has only in-frame clones and leaves some out. The sample lists around 220,000 clones, approximately 86% occurring once. The source of this sequence is a woman older than 75 with active or convalescent COVID-19. Specimen: peripheral blood. This chain connects TRBV20-1 to TRBJ2-3; D possibly corresponds to TRBD1 (6 bases). The CDR3 region has the DNA TGCAGTGCTAGTGCAGGGGCTAGCACAGATACGCAGTATTTT. Protein product: CSASAGASTDTQYF.